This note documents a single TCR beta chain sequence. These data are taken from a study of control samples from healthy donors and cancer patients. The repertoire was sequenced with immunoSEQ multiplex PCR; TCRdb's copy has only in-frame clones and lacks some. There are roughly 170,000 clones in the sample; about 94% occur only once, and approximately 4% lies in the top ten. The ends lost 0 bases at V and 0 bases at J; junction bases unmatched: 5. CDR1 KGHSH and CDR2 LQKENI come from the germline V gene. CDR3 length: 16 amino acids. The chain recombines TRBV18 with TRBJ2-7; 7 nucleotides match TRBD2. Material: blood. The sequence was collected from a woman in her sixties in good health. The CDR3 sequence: CASSPPGGGDSYEQYF. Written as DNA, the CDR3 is TGTGCCAGCTCACCACCTGGCGGGGGTGACTCCTACGAGCAGTACTTC.